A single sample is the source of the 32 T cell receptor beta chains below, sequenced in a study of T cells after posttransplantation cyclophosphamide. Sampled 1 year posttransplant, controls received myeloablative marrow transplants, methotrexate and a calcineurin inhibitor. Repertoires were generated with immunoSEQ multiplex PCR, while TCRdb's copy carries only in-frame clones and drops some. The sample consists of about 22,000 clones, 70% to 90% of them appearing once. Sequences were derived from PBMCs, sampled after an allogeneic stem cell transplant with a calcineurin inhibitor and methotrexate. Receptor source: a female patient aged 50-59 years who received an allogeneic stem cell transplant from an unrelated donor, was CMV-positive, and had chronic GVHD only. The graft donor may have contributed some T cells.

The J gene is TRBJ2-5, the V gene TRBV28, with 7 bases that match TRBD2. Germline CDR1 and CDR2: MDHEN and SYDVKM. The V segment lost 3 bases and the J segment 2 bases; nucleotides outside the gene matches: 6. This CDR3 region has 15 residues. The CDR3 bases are TGTGCCAGCAGTTTTGGCGGGAGAGGGCAAGAGACCCAGTACTTC. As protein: CASSFGGRGQETQYF.

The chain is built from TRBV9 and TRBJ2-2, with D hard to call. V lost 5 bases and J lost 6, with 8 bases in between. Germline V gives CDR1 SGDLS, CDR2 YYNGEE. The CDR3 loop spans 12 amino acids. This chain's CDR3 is CASSYGSGELFF. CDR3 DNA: TGTGCCAGCAGTTACGGGTCCGGGGAGCTGTTTTTT.

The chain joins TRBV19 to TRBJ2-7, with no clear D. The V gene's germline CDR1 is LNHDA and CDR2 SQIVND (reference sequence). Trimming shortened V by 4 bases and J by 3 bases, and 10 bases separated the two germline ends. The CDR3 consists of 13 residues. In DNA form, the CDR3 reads TGTGCCAGTAGTACTTTCCCCGGCTACGAGCAGTACTTC. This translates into CASSTFPGYEQYF.

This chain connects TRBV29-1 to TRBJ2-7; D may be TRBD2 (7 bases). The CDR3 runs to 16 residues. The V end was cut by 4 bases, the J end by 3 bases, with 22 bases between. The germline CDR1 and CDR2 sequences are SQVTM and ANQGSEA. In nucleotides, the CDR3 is TGCAGCGTTGTGGGGGGGGGCTTAAACGACTTCTACGAGCAGTACTTC. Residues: CSVVGGGLNDFYEQYF.

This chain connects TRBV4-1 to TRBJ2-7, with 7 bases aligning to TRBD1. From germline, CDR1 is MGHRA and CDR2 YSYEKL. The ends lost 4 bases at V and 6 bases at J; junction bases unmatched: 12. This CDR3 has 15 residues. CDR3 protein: CASSLRYRGESEQYF. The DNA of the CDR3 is TGCGCCAGCAGCCTTAGATACAGGGGTGAGTCCGAGCAGTACTTC.

CDR3 DNA: TGTGCCAGCAGCTTTAGGCCAGGACAAGAGACCCAGTACTTC. Translation gives CASSFRPGQETQYF. This chain connects TRBV5-6 to TRBJ2-5; D gene uncertain. The CDR3 covers 14 residues. The V and J ends lost 2 bases and 2 bases respectively, with 10 bases between them. In germline, CDR1 is SGHDT, CDR2 YYEEEE.

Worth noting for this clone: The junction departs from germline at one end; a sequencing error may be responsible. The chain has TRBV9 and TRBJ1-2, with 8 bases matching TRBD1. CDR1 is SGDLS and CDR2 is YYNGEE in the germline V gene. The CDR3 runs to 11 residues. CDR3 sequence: CASSGGQGASF. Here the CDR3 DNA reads TGTGCCAGCAGCGGCGGACAGGGAGCTTCCTTC.

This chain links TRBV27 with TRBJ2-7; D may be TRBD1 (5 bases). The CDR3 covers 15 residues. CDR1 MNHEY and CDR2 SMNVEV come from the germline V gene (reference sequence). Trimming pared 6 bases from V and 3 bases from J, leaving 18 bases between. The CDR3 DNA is TGTGCCAGCAGCCGCCCCCAGGGTCCTATCTACGAGCAGTACTTC. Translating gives CASSRPQGPIYEQYF.

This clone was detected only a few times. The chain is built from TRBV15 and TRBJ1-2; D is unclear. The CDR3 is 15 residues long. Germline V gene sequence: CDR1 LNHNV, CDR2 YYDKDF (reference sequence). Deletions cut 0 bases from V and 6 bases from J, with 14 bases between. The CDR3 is CATSRDGQSDDGYTF. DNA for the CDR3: TGTGCCACCAGCAGAGATGGGCAGTCTGATGATGGCTACACCTTC. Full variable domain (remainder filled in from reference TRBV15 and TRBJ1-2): DAMVIQNPRYQVTQFGKPVTLSCSQTLNHNVMYWYQQKSSQAPKLLFHYYDKDFNNEADTPDNFQSRRPNTSFCFLDIRSPGLGDTAMYLCATSRDGQSDDGYTFGSGTRLTVV.

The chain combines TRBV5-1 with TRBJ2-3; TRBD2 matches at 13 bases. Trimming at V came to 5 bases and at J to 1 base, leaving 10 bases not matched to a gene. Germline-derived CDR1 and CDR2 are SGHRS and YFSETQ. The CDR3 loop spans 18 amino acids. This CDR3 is CASSRGTSGILGTDTQYF. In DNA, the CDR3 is TGCGCCAGCAGTCGTGGGACTAGCGGGATACTTGGCACAGATACGCAGTATTTT.

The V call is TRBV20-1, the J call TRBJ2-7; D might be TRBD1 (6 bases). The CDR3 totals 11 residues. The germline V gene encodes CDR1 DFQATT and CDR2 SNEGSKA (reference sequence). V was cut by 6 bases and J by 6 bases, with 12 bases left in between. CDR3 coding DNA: TGCAGTGCCCTGGGGGCAGTCGAGCAGTACTTC. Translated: CSALGAVEQYF.

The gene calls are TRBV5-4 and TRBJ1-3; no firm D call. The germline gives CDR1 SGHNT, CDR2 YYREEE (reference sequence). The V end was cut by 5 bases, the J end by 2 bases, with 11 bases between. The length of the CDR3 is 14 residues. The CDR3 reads CASSADRAGNTIYF. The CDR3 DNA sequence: TGTGCCAGCAGTGCCGACCGGGCTGGAAACACCATATATTTT.

CDR3 DNA sequence: TGTGCCAGCAGCTCGACTAGCGGGACCGTTATAGGCACAGATACGCAGTATTTT. It translates to CASSSTSGTVIGTDTQYF. The chain links TRBV11-3 to TRBJ2-3, with TRBD2 matching over 11 bases. Trimming at V came to 4 bases and at J to 1 base, leaving 10 bases not matched to a gene. The CDR3 length is 18 residues. From germline, CDR1 is SGHNT and CDR2 YENEEA.

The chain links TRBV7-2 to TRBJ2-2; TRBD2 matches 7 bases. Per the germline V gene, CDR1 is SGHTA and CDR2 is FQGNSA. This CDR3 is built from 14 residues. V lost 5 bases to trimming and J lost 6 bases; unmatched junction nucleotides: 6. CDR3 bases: TGTGCCAGCAGCCCCCGGGGAGGGCCCGGGGAGCTGTTTTTT. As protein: CASSPRGGPGELFF.

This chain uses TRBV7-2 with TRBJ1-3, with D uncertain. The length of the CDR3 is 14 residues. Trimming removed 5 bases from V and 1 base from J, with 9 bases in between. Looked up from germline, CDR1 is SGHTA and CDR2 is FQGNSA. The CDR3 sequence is CASSPTNSGNTIYF. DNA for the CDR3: TGTGCCAGCAGCCCCACAAATTCTGGAAACACCATATATTTT.

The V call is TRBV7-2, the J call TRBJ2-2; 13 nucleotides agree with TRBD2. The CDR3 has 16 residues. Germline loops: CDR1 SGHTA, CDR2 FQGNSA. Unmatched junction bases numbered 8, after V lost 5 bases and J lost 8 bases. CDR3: CASSPRLAGGVGELFF. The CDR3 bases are TGTGCCAGCAGCCCTCGACTAGCGGGAGGAGTTGGGGAGCTGTTTTTT. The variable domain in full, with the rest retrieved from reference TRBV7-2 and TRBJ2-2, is GAGVSQSPSNKVTEKGKDVELRCDPISGHTALYWYRQSLGQGLEFLIYFQGNSAPDKSGLPSDRFSAERTGGSVSTLTIQRTQQEDSAVYLCASSPRLAGGVGELFFGEGSRLTVL.

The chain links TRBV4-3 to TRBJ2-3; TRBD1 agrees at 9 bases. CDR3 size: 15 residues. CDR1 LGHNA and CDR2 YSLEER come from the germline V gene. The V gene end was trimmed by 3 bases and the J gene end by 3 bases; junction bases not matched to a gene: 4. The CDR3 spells CASSHRTGDTDTQYF. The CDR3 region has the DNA TGCGCCAGCAGCCACAGGACAGGGGATACAGATACGCAGTATTTT.

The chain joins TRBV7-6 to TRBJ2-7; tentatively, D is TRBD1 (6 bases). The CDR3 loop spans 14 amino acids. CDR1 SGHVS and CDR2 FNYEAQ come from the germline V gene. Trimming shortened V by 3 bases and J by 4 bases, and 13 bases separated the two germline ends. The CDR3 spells CASSFGRQGYEQYF. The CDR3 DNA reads TGTGCCAGCAGCTTCGGACGCCAGGGGTACGAGCAGTACTTC.

The CDR3 protein is CASSPTVGELFF. The CDR3 DNA reads as TGCGCCAGCAGCCCCACGGTCGGGGAGCTGTTTTTT. The rearrangement links TRBV5-1 to TRBJ2-2, with no clear D. In germline, CDR1 is SGHRS, CDR2 YFSETQ. Trimming pared 4 bases from V and 7 bases from J, leaving 8 bases between. This CDR3 has 12 residues.

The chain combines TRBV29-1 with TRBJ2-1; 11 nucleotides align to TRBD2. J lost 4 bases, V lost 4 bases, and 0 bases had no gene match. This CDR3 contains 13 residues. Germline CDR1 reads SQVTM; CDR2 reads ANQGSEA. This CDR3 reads CSVVAGGYNEQFF. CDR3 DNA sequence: TGCAGCGTTGTAGCGGGAGGGTACAATGAGCAGTTCTTC.

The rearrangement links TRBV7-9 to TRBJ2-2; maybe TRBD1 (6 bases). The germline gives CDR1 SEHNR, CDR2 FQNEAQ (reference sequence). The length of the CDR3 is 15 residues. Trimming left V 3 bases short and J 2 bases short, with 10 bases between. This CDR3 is CASSFGTTNTGELFF. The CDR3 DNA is TGTGCCAGCAGCTTTGGGACAACTAACACCGGGGAGCTGTTTTTT.

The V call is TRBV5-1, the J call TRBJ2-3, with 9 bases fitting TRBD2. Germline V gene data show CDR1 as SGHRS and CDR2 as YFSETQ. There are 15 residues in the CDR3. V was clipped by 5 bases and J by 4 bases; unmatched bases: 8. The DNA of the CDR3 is TGCGCCAGCAGGTCGGGGTTAGCGGGAGCAGATACGCAGTATTTT. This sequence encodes CASRSGLAGADTQYF.

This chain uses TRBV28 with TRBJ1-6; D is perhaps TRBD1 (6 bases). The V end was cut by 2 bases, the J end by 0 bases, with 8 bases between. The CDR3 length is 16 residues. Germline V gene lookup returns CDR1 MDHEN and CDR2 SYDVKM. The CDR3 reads CASSLQGSSYNSPLHF. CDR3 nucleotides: TGTGCCAGCAGTTTACAGGGGAGCTCCTATAATTCACCCCTCCACTTT.

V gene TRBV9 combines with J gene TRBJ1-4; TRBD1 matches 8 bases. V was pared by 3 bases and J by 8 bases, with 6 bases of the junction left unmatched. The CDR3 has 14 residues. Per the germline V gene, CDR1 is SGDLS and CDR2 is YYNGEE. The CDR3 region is CASSARGPEEKLFF. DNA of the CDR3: TGTGCCAGCAGCGCCAGGGGGCCGGAAGAAAAACTGTTTTTT.

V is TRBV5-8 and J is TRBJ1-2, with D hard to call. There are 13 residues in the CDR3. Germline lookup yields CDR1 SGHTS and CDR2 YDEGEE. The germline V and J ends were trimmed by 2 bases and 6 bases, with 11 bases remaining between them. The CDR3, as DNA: TGTGCCAGCAGCTTCGGTGAGGTTCATGGCTACACCTTC. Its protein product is CASSFGEVHGYTF.

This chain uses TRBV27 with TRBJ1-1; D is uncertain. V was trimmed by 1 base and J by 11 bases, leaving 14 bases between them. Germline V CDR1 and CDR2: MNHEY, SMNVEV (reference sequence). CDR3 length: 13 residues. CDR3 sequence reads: CASSLYLGEVAFF. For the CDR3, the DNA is TGTGCCAGCAGTTTATATCTTGGGGAGGTGGCTTTCTTT.

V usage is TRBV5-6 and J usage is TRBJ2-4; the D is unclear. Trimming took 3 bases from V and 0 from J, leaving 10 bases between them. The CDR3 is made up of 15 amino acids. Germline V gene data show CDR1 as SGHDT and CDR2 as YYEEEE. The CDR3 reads CASSSDFIAKNIQYF. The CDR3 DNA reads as TGTGCCAGCAGCTCCGACTTTATAGCCAAAAACATTCAGTACTTC.

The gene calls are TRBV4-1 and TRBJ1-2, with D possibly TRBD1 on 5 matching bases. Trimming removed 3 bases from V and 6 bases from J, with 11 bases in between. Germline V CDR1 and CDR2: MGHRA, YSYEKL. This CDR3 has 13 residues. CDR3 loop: CASSHMTVNGYTF. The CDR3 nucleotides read TGCGCCAGCAGCCACATGACAGTGAATGGCTACACCTTC.

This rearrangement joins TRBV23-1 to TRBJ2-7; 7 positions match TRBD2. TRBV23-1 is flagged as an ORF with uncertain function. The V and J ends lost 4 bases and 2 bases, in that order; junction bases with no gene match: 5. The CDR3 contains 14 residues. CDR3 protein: CASSREGRTYEQYF. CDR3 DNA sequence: TGCGCCAGCAGTCGGGAGGGGAGAACCTACGAGCAGTACTTC.

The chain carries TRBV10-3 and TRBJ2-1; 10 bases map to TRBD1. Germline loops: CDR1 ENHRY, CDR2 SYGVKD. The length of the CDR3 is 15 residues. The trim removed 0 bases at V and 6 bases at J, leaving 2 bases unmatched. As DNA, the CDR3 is TGTGCCATCAGTGAGTCTGACAGGGGGCGCAATGAGCAGTTCTTC. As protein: CAISESDRGRNEQFF.

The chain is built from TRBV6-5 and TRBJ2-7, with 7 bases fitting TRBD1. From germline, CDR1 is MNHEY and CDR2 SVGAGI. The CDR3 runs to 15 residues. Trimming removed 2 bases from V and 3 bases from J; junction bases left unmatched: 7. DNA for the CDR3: TGTGCCAGCAGTTACAGGGGGCCCCTAAGCTACGAGCAGTACTTC. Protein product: CASSYRGPLSYEQYF.

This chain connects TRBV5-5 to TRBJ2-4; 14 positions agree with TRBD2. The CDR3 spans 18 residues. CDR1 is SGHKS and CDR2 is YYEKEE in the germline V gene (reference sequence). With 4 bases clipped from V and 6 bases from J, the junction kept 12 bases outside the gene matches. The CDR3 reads CASSPSTSGRASGNIQYF. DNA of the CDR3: TGTGCCAGCAGCCCCTCGACTAGCGGGAGGGCCTCGGGAAACATTCAGTACTTC.